In this sample, the clone carrying this TCR beta chain turned up a few times. Its antigen is unknown. TCRdb keeps only in-frame clones here, not all; method: immunoSEQ multiplex PCR. The sample contains approximately 44,000 clones, 55% to 70% of which appear only once. V gave up 0 bases and J gave up 0 bases, with 7 bases separating them. The CDR3 consists of 16 residues. Germline V gives CDR1 SGHRS, CDR2 YFSETQ. The data were taken from a study of PD-1 blockade in classical Hodgkin lymphoma. Findings and limits, study-wide: The study found that TCR diversity rose significantly by C4D1 in CD4+ but not CD8+ cells. Reports described newly diagnosed patients as having lower baseline TCR diversity than healthy donors. The baseline diversity of complete responders showed similarity to that of newly diagnosed patients.

Time point meaning: cycle 4 day 1 (C4D1), after more than 5 weeks of nivolumab. Every patient had relapsed following autologous stem cell transplantation, and cohorts differed in brentuximab vedotin exposure. The patients, who had relapsed/refractory classical Hodgkin lymphoma, achieved best responses of complete response, partial response or progressive disease. This receptor was identified in a human donor with classical Hodgkin lymphoma. The rearrangement joins TRBV5-1 to TRBJ2-6; D not resolved. The sample in question was peripheral blood mononuclear cells (PBMCs), obtained before the fourth cycle of nivolumab. CDR3 in amino acids: CASSLALFSGANVLTF. In nucleotides, the CDR3 is TGCGCCAGCAGCTTGGCCTTATTCTCTGGGGCCAACGTCCTGACTTTC.